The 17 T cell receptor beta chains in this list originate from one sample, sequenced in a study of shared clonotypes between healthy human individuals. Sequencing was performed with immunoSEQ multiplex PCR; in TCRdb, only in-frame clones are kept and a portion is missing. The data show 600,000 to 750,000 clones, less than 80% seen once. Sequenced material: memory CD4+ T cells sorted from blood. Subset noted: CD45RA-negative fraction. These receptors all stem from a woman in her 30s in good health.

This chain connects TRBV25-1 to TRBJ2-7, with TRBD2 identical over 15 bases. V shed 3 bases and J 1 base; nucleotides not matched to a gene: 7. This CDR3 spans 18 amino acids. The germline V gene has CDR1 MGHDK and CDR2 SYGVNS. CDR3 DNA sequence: TGTGCCAGCAGTGAGTCCCGAGGGACTAGCGGGAGGTCCTACGAGCAGTACTTC. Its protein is CASSESRGTSGRSYEQYF.

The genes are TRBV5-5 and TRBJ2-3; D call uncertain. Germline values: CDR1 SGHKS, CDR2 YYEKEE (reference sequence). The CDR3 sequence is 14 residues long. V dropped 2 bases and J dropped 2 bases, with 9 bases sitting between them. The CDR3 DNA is TGTGCCAGCAGCTTAATGTGGGACACAGATACGCAGTATTTT. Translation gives CASSLMWDTDTQYF. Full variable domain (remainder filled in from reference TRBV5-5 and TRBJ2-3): DAGVTQSPTHLIKTRGQQVTLRCSPISGHKSVSWYQQVLGQGPQFIFQYYEKEERGRGNFPDRFSARQFPNYSSELNVNALLLGDSALYLCASSLMWDTDTQYFGPGTRLTVL.

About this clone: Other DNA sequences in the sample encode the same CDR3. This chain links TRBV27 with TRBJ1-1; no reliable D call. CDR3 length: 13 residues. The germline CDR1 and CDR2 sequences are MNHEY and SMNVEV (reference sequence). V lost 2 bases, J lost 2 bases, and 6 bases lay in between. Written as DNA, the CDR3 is TGTGCCAGCAGTTTACAGGCTAACACTGAAGCTTTCTTT. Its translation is CASSLQANTEAFF.

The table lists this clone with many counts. CDR3: CASSEQGTGELFF. CDR3 bases: TGTGCCAGCAGCGAACAGGGGACCGGGGAGCTGTTTTTT. V usage is TRBV11-2 and J usage is TRBJ2-2; 7 bases line up with TRBD1. The germline CDR1 and CDR2 sequences are SGHAT and FQNNGV. CDR3 length equals 13 residues. Trimming took 5 bases from V and 5 from J; bases not matched to a gene: 2.

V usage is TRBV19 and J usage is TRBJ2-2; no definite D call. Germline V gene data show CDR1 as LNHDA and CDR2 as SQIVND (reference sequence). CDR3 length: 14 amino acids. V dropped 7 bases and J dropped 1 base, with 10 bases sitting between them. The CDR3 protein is CASKVVKNTGELFF. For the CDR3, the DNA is TGTGCCAGTAAAGTTGTTAAGAACACCGGGGAGCTGTTTTTT. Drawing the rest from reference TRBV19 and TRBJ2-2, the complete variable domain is DGGITQSPKYLFRKEGQNVTLSCEQNLNHDAMYWYRQDPGQGLRLIYYSQIVNDFQKGDIAEGYSVSREKKESFPLTVTSAQKNPTAFYLCASKVVKNTGELFFGEGSRLTVL.

The CDR3: CASSDPGQGNLEQYF. CDR3 sequence (DNA): TGCGCCAGCAGCGACCCGGGACAGGGGAATTTAGAGCAGTACTTC. The V and J genes are TRBV5-1 and TRBJ2-7; 10 bases align to TRBD1. CDR3 length equals 15 residues. V dropped 4 bases and J dropped 7; count of bases not matched to a gene: 11. The germline CDR1 and CDR2 sequences are SGHRS and YFSETQ.

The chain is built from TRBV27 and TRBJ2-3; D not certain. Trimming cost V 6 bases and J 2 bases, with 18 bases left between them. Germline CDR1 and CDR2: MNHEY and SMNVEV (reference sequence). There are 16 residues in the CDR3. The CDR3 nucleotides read TGTGCCAGCAGCCCTCTGCACCTGCCAATCACAGATACGCAGTATTTT. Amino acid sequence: CASSPLHLPITDTQYF.

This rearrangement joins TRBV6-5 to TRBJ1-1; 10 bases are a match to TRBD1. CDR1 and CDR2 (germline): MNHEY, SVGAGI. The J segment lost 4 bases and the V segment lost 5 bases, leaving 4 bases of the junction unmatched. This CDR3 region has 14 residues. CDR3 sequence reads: CASSGTGVATEAFF. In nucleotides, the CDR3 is TGTGCCAGCAGTGGGACAGGGGTCGCCACTGAAGCTTTCTTT.

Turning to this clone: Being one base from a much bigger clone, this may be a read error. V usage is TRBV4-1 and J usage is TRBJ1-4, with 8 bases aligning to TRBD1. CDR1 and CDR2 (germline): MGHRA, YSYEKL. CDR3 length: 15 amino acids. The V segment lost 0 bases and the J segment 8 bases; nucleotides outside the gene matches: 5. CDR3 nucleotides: TGCGCCAGCAGCCAAGATCTCGGGACAGGCGAAAAACTGTTTTTT. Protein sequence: CASSQDLGTGEKLFF.

CDR3: CASSGLSYTEAFF. The CDR3 bases are TGTGCCAGTAGTGGGTTGAGCTACACTGAAGCTTTCTTT. J is TRBJ1-1 and V is TRBV19; no clear D gene. Germline V gene data show CDR1 as LNHDA and CDR2 as SQIVND (reference sequence). Trimming took 5 bases from V and 3 from J, leaving 10 bases between them. The CDR3 covers 13 residues.

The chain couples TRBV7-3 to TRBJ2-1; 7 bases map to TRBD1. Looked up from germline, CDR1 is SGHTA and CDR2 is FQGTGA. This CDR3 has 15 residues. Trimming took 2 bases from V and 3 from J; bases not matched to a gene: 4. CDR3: CASSLDRADYNEQFF. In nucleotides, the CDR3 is TGTGCCAGCAGCTTAGACAGGGCTGACTACAATGAGCAGTTCTTC.

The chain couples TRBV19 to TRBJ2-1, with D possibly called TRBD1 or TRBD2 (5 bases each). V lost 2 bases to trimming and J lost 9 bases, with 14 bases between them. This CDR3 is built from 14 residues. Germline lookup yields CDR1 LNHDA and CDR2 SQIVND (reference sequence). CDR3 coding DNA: TGTGCCAGTAGTATAAGTAGGGCCGGGGCTGAGCAGTTCTTC. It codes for CASSISRAGAEQFF. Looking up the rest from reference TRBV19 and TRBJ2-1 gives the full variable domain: DGGITQSPKYLFRKEGQNVTLSCEQNLNHDAMYWYRQDPGQGLRLIYYSQIVNDFQKGDIAEGYSVSREKKESFPLTVTSAQKNPTAFYLCASSISRAGAEQFFGPGTRLTVL.

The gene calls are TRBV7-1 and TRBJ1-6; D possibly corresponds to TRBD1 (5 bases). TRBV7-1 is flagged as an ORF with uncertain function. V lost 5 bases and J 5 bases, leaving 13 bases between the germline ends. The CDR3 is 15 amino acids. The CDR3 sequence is CASSPGREHNSPLHF. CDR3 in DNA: TGTGCCAGCAGCCCGGGCAGGGAGCATAATTCACCCCTCCACTTT.

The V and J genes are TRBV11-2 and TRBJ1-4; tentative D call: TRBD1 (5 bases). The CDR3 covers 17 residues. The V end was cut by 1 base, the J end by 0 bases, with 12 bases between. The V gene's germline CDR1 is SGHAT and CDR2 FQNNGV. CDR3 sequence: CASSLAFWGATNEKLFF. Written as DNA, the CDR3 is TGTGCCAGCAGCTTAGCGTTTTGGGGCGCAACTAATGAAAAACTGTTTTTT. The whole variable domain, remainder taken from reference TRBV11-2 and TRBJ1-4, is EAGVAQSPRYKIIEKRQSVAFWCNPISGHATLYWYQQILGQGPKLLIQFQNNGVVDDSQLPKDRFSAERLKGVDSTLKIQPAKLEDSAVYLCASSLAFWGATNEKLFFGSGTQLSVL.

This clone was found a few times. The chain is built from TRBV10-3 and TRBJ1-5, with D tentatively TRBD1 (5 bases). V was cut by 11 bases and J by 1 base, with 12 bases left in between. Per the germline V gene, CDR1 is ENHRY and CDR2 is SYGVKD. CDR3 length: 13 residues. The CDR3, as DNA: TGTGCCTCCTCGGGGGACAGCAATCAGCCCCAGCATTTT. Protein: CASSGDSNQPQHF.

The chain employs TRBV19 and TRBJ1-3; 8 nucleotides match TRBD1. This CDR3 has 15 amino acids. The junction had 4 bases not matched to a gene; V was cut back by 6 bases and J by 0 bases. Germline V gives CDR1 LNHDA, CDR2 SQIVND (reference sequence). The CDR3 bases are TGTGCCAGTAGAATAACAGGGGGCTCTGGAAACACCATATATTTT. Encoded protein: CASRITGGSGNTIYF.

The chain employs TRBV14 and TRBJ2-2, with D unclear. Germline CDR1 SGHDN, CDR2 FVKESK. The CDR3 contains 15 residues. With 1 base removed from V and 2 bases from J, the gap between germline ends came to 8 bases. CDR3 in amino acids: CASSQGGHNTGELFF. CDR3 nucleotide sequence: TGTGCCAGCAGCCAAGGTGGCCACAACACCGGGGAGCTGTTTTTT.